The entry below describes one TCR beta chain. Its specificity is not known. V was cut by 3 bases and J by 1 base, with 10 bases left in between. The CDR3 covers 14 residues. Germline CDR1 SGHRS, CDR2 YFSETQ. Memory CD4+ cells were the fraction left after CD45RA+ naive selection. These data belong to a study of shared clonotypes between healthy human individuals. The wider study: CD4 naive and CD4 memory each took three plates per donor, while CD8 naive took two and CD8 memory one. Findings of the study overall: Clonotype sharing across four donors was observed for approximately 5% of naive CD4 clonotypes. Compared with clonotypes that all four donors shared, non-shared clonotypes had lower generation probabilities.

The protocol was immunoSEQ multiplex PCR, while the TCRdb copy is restricted to in-frame clones and leaves out a portion. The data show 1.4 million to 1.5 million clones, roughly 95% seen once. The chain carries TRBV5-1 and TRBJ1-1; D is unresolved. The sequence derives from a man aged 25 to 45 in good health. Sequences were obtained from naive CD4+ T cells sorted from blood. The subset: CD45RA+ positively selected. CDR3 nucleotides: TGCGCCAGCAGCTCCGGGGAGCCGAACACTGAAGCTTTCTTT. It is translated as CASSSGEPNTEAFF.